This T cell receptor (beta chain) was identified in a study of siplizumab effects on memory and regulatory T cells. Sequenced by immunoSEQ multiplex PCR; TCRdb stores in-frame clones only, minus some. The top ten clones hold roughly 0.25% of a sample with 40,000 to 45,000 clones, approximately 88% of them seen once. Whole-study findings and limits: Apparently more diverse than memory cells, naive T cells also seemed major alloresponse contributors.

Comment on this clone: Its antigen is undetermined.

Germline CDR1 SGHRS, CDR2 YFSETQ. This CDR3 contains 15 residues. With V trimmed by 2 bases and J by 5 bases, 7 bases remained unmatched. The sample taken for sequencing was naive CD4+ T cells sorted from blood. The chain uses TRBV5-1 and TRBJ2-5; 9 bases match TRBD2. This TCR was recovered from a human donor in good health. The CDR3 spells CASSLASGGMETQYF. For the CDR3, the DNA is TGCGCCAGCAGCTTAGCCAGCGGGGGGATGGAGACCCAGTACTTC. Based on the CDR3 plus reference TRBV5-1 and TRBJ2-5, the full variable domain is KAGVTQTPRYLIKTRGQQVTLSCSPISGHRSVSWYQQTPGQGLQFLFEYFSETQRNKGNFPGRFSGRQFSNSRSEMNVSTLELGDSALYLCASSLASGGMETQYFGPGTRLLVL.